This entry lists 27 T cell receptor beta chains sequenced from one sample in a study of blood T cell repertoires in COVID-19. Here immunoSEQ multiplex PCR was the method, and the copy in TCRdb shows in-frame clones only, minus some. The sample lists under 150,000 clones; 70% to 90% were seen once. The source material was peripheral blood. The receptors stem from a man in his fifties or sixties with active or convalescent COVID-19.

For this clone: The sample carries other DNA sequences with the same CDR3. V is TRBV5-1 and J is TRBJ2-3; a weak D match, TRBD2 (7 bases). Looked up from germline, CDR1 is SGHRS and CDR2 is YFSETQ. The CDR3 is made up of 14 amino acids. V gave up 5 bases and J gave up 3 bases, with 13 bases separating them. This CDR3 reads CASRRGGGTDTQYF. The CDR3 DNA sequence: TGCGCCAGCAGGAGGGGGGGAGGAACAGATACGCAGTATTTT. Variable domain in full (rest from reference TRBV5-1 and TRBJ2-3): KAGVTQTPRYLIKTRGQQVTLSCSPISGHRSVSWYQQTPGQGLQFLFEYFSETQRNKGNFPGRFSGRQFSNSRSEMNVSTLELGDSALYLCASRRGGGTDTQYFGPGTRLTVL.

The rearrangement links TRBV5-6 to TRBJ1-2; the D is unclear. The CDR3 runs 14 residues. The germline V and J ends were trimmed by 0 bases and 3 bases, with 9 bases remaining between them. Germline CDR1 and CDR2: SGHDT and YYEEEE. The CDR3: CASSLGVGDYGYTF. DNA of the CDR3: TGTGCCAGCAGCTTGGGTGTTGGAGACTATGGCTACACCTTC.

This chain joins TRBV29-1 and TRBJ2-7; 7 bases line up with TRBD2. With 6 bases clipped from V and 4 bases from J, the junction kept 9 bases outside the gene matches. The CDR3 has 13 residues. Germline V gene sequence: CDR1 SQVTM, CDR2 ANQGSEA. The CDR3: CSVSGGSKYEQYF. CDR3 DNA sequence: TGCAGCGTGTCAGGCGGGAGCAAGTACGAGCAGTACTTC.

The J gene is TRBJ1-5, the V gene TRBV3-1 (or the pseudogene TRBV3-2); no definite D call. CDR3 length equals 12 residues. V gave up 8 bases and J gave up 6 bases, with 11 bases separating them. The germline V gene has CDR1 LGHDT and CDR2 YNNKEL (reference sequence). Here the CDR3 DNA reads TGTGCCAGCGGCGGGTCCCGTCAGCCCCAGCATTTT. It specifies CASGGSRQPQHF.

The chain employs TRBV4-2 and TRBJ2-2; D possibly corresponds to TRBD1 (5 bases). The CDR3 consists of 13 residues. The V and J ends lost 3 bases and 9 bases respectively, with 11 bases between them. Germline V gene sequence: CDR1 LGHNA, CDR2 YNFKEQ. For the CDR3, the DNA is TGTGCCAGCAGCCATGATGACAGAAGGGAGCTGTTTTTT. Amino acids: CASSHDDRRELFF.

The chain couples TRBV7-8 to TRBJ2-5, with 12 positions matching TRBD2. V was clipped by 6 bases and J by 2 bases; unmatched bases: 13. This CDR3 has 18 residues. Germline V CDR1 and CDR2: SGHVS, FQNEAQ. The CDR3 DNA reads TGTGCCAGCAGACGGCTAGCGGGAGGGTTTGGGGGGCAAGAGACCCAGTACTTC. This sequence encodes CASRRLAGGFGGQETQYF.

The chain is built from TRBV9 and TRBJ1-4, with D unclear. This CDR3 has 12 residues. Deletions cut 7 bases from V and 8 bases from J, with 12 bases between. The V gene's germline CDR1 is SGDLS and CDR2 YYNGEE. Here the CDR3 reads CASSGGEEKLFF. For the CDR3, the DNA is TGTGCCAGCTCGGGCGGGGAGGAAAAACTGTTTTTT.

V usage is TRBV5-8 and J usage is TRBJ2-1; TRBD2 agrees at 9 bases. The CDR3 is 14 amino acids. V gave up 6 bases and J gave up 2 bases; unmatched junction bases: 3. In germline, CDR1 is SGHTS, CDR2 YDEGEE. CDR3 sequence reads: CASNLAGTYNEQFF. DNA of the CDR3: TGTGCCAGCAACCTAGCGGGGACCTACAATGAGCAGTTCTTC. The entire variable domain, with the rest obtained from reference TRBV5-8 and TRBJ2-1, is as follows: EAGVTQSPTHLIKTRGQQATLRCSPISGHTSVYWYQQALGLGLQFLLWYDEGEERNRGNFPPRFSGRQFPNYSSELNVNALELEDSALYLCASNLAGTYNEQFFGPGTRLTVL.

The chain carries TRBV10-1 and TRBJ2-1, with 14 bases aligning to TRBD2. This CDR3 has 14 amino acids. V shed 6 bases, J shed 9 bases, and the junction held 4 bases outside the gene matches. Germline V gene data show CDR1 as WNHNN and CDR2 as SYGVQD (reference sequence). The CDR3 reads CASRTGTSGGEQFF. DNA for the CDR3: TGCGCCAGCAGGACCGGGACTAGCGGGGGTGAGCAGTTCTTC.

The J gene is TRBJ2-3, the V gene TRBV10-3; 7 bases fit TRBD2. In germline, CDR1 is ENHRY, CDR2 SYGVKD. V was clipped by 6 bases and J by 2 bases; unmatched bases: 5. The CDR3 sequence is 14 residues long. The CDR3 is CAIRSSGTTDTQYF. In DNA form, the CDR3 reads TGTGCCATCAGGTCTAGCGGCACCACAGATACGCAGTATTTT.

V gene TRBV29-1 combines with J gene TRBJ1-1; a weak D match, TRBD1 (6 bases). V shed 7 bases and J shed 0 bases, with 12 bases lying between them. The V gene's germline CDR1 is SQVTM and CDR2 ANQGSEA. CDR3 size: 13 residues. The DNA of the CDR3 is TGCAGCGCCCGCAGGGGACTGAACACTGAAGCTTTCTTT. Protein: CSARRGLNTEAFF.

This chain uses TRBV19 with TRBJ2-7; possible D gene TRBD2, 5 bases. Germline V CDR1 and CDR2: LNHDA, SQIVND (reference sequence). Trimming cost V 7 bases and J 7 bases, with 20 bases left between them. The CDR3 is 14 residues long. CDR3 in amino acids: CASKRTRDSLEQYF. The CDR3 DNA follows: TGTGCCAGTAAGAGGACGAGGGATTCACTGGAGCAGTACTTC.

CDR3 residues: CAYLKPGYEQYF. DNA for the CDR3: TGTGCCTACTTAAAACCCGGCTACGAGCAGTACTTC. The chain joins TRBV30 to TRBJ2-7; D remains ambiguous. CDR3 size: 12 residues. Germline assignment: CDR1 GTSNPN and CDR2 SVGIG (reference sequence). Trimming removed 7 bases at V and 3 bases at J, with 13 bases between. Looking up the rest from reference TRBV30 and TRBJ2-7 gives the full variable domain: SQTIHQWPATLVQPVGSPLSLECTVEGTSNPNLYWYRQAAGRGLQLLFYSVGIGQISSEVPQNLSASRPQDRQFILSSKKLLLSDSGFYLCAYLKPGYEQYFGPGTRLTVT.

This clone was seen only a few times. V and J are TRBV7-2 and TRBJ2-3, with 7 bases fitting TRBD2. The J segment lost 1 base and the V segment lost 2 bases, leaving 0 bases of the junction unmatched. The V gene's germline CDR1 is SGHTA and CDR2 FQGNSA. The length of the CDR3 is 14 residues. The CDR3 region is CASSLREGTDTQYF. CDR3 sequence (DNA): TGTGCCAGCAGCTTACGGGAGGGCACAGATACGCAGTATTTT.

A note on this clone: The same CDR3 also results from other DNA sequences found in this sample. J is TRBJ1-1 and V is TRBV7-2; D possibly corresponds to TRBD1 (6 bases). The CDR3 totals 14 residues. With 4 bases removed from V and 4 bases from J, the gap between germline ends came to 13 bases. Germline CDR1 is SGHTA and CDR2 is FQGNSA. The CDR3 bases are TGTGCCAGCAGCTCCCGGGGGGGCGGCACTGAAGCTTTCTTT. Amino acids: CASSSRGGGTEAFF.

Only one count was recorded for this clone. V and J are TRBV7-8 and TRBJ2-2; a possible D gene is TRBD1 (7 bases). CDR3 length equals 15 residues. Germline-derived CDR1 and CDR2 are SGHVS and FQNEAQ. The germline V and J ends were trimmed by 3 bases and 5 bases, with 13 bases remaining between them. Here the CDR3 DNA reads TGTGCCAGCAGCTTTTTCCAGGGGGGTACCGGGGAGCTGTTTTTT. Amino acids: CASSFFQGGTGELFF.

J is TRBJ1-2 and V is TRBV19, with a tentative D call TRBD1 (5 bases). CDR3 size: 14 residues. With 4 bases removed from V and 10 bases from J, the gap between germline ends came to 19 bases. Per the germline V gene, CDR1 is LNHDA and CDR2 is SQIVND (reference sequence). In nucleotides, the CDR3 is TGTGCCAGTAGTACCGGAGGGGCCTTGAAAGACTACACCTTC. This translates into CASSTGGALKDYTF. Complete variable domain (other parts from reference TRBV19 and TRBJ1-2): DGGITQSPKYLFRKEGQNVTLSCEQNLNHDAMYWYRQDPGQGLRLIYYSQIVNDFQKGDIAEGYSVSREKKESFPLTVTSAQKNPTAFYLCASSTGGALKDYTFGSGTRLTVV.

The CDR3 spells CASSLRLAGGQETQYF. The CDR3 coding sequence is TGTGCCAGTAGTCTCCGACTAGCGGGAGGTCAAGAGACCCAGTACTTC. This chain links TRBV19 with TRBJ2-5; 13 nucleotides align to TRBD2. Germline CDR1 reads LNHDA; CDR2 reads SQIVND (reference sequence). The CDR3 has 16 residues. The V and J ends lost 5 bases and 2 bases, in that order; junction bases with no gene match: 5.

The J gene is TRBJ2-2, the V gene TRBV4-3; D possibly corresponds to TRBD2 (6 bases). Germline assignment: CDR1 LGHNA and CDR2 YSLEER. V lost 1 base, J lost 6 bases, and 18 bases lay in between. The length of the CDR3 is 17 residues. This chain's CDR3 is CASSQAPGGSKAGELFF. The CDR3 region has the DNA TGCGCCAGCAGCCAAGCCCCTGGGGGGAGTAAAGCCGGGGAGCTGTTTTTT.

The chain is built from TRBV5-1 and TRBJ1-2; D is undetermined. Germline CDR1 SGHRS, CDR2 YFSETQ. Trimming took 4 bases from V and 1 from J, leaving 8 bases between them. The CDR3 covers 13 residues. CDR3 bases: TGCGCCAGCAGCCAAGGAGATAACTATGGCTACACCTTC. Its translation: CASSQGDNYGYTF.

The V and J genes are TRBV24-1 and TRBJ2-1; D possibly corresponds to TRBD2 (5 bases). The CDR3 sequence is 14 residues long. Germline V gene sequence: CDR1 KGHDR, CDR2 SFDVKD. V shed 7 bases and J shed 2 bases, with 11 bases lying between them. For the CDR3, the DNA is TGTGCCACCAGCTCCGCGGGCACCTACAATGAGCAGTTCTTC. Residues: CATSSAGTYNEQFF.

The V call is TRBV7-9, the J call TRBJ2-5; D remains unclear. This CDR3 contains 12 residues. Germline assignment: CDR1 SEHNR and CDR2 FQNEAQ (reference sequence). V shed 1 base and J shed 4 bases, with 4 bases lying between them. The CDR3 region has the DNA TGTGCCAGCAGCTTAGTCCGAGAGACCCAGTACTTC. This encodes CASSLVRETQYF.

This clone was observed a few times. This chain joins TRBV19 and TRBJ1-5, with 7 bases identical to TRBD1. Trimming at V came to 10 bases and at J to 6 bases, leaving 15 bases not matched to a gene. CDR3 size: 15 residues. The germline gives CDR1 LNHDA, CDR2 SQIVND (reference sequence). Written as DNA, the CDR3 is TGTGCCATCCGGGGACAGCCTCATGCAGGTCAGCCCCAGCATTTT. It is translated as CAIRGQPHAGQPQHF. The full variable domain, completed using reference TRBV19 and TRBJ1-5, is DGGITQSPKYLFRKEGQNVTLSCEQNLNHDAMYWYRQDPGQGLRLIYYSQIVNDFQKGDIAEGYSVSREKKESFPLTVTSAQKNPTAFYLCAIRGQPHAGQPQHFGDGTRLSIL.

The CDR3 nucleotides read TGTGCCAGCAGCATCGGACTAGCGGGAGGTCTAGATACGCAGTATTTT. Residues: CASSIGLAGGLDTQYF. The chain couples TRBV9 to TRBJ2-3; TRBD2 matches at 14 bases. Germline assignment: CDR1 SGDLS and CDR2 YYNGEE. The CDR3 is 16 residues long. J was trimmed by 5 bases and V by 4 bases; bases with no gene match: 6.

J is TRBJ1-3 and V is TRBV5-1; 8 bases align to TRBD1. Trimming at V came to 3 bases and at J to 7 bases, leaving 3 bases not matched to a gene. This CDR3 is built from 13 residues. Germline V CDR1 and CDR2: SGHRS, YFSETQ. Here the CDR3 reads CASSWTGRNTIYF. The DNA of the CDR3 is TGCGCCAGCAGCTGGACAGGGAGGAACACCATATATTTT.

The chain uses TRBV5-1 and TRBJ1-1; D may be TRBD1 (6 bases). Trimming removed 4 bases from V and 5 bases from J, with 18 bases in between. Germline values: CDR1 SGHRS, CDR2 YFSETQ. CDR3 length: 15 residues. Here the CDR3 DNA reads TGCGCCAGCAGCGCTGGACAGAATTTTAAAACTGAAGCTTTCTTT. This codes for CASSAGQNFKTEAFF.

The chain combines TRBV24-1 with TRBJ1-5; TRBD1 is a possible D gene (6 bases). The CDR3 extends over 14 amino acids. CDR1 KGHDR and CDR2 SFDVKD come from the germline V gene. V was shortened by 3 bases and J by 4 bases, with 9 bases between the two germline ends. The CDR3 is CATSDTGRNQPQHF. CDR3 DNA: TGTGCCACCAGTGATACAGGGCGAAATCAGCCCCAGCATTTT.